Each of the 18 T cell receptor beta chains below was sequenced from the same sample in a study of cytomegalovirus exposure and HLA in healthy donors. TCRdb's table, derived via immunoSEQ multiplex PCR, lists solely in-frame clones and lacks some. This sample has roughly 120,000 clones; approximately 88% occur once, and the top ten carry around 1.9%. Sequenced input: PBMCs. These receptors were taken from a man aged 18 to 30 in good health and CMV-seronegative.

There are a few counts of this clone. The chain uses TRBV9 and TRBJ2-2; TRBD1 aligns across 10 bases. The trim removed 7 bases at V and 7 bases at J, leaving 1 base unmatched. The CDR3 runs 12 residues. Looked up from germline, CDR1 is SGDLS and CDR2 is YYNGEE. CDR3 in DNA: TGTGCCAGCGGGACAGGGGTCGGGGAGCTGTTTTTT. Translation: CASGTGVGELFF.

The chain's CDR3 is CASSSGAGGEAEAFF. CDR3 in DNA: TGTGCCAGCTCCTCGGGAGCGGGAGGGGAGGCTGAAGCTTTCTTT. This chain connects TRBV6-1 to TRBJ1-1; a possible D gene is TRBD1 (5 bases). The CDR3 spans 15 residues. The V gene lost 8 bases and the J gene lost 6 bases, with 22 bases spanning the gap. Germline V CDR1 and CDR2: MNHNS, SASEGT.

This clone has only one observation. V and J are TRBV5-1 and TRBJ1-2; TRBD1 is a possible D gene (5 bases). The germline V gene has CDR1 SGHRS and CDR2 YFSETQ. Trimming cost V 6 bases and J 0 bases, with 15 bases left between them. This CDR3 has 15 residues. This chain's CDR3 is CASKPTGASNYGYTF. The CDR3 nucleotides are TGCGCCAGCAAACCCACTGGGGCCTCTAACTATGGCTACACCTTC.

The chain employs TRBV20-1 and TRBJ2-7, with D maybe TRBD1 (5 bases). Between the trimmed V and J ends, which lost 2 bases and 5 bases, there was a span of 7 bases. Germline CDR1 and CDR2: DFQATT and SNEGSKA (reference sequence). CDR3 size: 11 residues. CDR3 bases: TGCAGTGCTAGAAGCAGGGACGAGCAGTACTTC. Translated: CSARSRDEQYF.

V is TRBV7-7 and J is TRBJ1-1; no clear D. Germline CDR1 SSHAT, CDR2 FNYEAQ (reference sequence). This CDR3 region has 13 residues. V lost 5 bases and J 0 bases, leaving 7 bases between the germline ends. This chain's CDR3 is CASSLRLNTEAFF. As DNA, the CDR3 is TGTGCCAGCAGCCTTCGTTTGAACACTGAAGCTTTCTTT.

This clone is a singleton in its sample. The genes are TRBV5-1 and TRBJ2-2; a possible D gene is TRBD2 (5 bases). Between the trimmed V and J ends, which lost 2 bases and 5 bases, there was a span of 13 bases. CDR3 size: 15 residues. Germline CDR1 and CDR2: SGHRS and YFSETQ. As DNA, the CDR3 is TGCGCCAGCAGCTTAAGCGCCCCGGGGACCGGGGAGCTGTTTTTT. It yields the protein CASSLSAPGTGELFF.

The chain carries TRBV6-5 and TRBJ1-6, with no clear D. Trimming took 2 bases from V and 10 from J, leaving 9 bases between them. Germline-derived CDR1 and CDR2 are MNHEY and SVGAGI. CDR3 size: 13 residues. The CDR3 loop reads CASSYGQASPLHF. In DNA, the CDR3 is TGTGCCAGCAGTTACGGGCAGGCGTCACCCCTCCACTTT.

The chain recombines TRBV11-3 with TRBJ2-7; 9 bases agree with TRBD1. The germline V gene encodes CDR1 SGHNT and CDR2 YENEEA. This CDR3 has 14 amino acids. Trimming removed 5 bases from V and 5 bases from J; junction bases left unmatched: 7. The CDR3 nucleotides are TGTGCCAGCAGCCCAGGGACAGGGATCCACGAGCAGTACTTC. Protein product: CASSPGTGIHEQYF. Variable domain in full (rest from reference TRBV11-3 and TRBJ2-7): EAGVVQSPRYKIIEKKQPVAFWCNPISGHNTLYWYLQNLGQGPELLIRYENEEAVDDSQLPKDRFSAERLKGVDSTLKIQPAELGDSAVYLCASSPGTGIHEQYFGPGTRLTVT.

This chain joins TRBV27 and TRBJ2-7; D is uncertain. The V gene's germline CDR1 is MNHEY and CDR2 SMNVEV (reference sequence). V was cut by 4 bases and J by 2 bases, with 12 bases left in between. The CDR3 contains 14 residues. The CDR3 DNA is TGTGCCAGCAGTTCGGCAGGTGTTACCTACGAGCAGTACTTC. Its protein is CASSSAGVTYEQYF.

The chain carries TRBV4-1 and TRBJ2-7; 8 bases are shared with TRBD2. Unmatched junction bases numbered 3, after V lost 0 bases and J lost 2 bases. The CDR3 is 15 amino acids. Germline values: CDR1 MGHRA, CDR2 YSYEKL. The CDR3 sequence: CASSQDKAGAYEQYF. The CDR3, as DNA: TGCGCCAGCAGCCAAGATAAAGCGGGAGCCTACGAGCAGTACTTC.

This chain joins TRBV29-1 and TRBJ1-5; 8 nucleotides line up with TRBD1. CDR3 length equals 13 residues. CDR1 is SQVTM, CDR2 ANQGSEA, per germline. V gave up 7 bases and J gave up 7 bases; unmatched junction bases: 9. The CDR3 DNA reads TGCAGCGCACGCACAGGGACAGGCCAGCCCCAGCATTTT. Its protein is CSARTGTGQPQHF. Supplemented by reference TRBV29-1 and TRBJ1-5, the full variable domain reads SAVISQKPSRDICQRGTSLTIQCQVDSQVTMMFWYRQQPGQSLTLIATANQGSEATYESGFVIDKFPISRPNLTFSTLTVSNMSPEDSSIYLCSARTGTGQPQHFGDGTRLSIL.

The chain has TRBV6-5 and TRBJ2-3, with D unclear. Looked up from germline, CDR1 is MNHEY and CDR2 is SVGAGI. The V gene lost 6 bases and the J gene lost 4 bases, with 11 bases spanning the gap. The CDR3 covers 13 residues. The CDR3 loop is CASSSSLPDTQYF. CDR3 bases: TGTGCCAGCAGCTCTAGTCTCCCAGATACGCAGTATTTT.

As to this clone: The same CDR3 arises from other DNA sequences in this sample as well. This chain uses TRBV19 with TRBJ2-7, with D perhaps TRBD1 (5 bases). The germline CDR1 and CDR2 sequences are LNHDA and SQIVND (reference sequence). With 3 bases removed from V and 4 bases from J, the gap between germline ends came to 10 bases. This CDR3 comprises 13 residues. The CDR3 here is CASSIQGRYEQYF. As DNA, the CDR3 is TGTGCCAGTAGTATTCAGGGCCGTTACGAGCAGTACTTC.

The gene calls are TRBV28 and TRBJ2-1; TRBD2 matches at 8 bases. With V trimmed by 4 bases and J by 4 bases, 3 bases remained unmatched. From germline, CDR1 is MDHEN and CDR2 SYDVKM. This CDR3 region has 14 residues. CDR3 loop: CASSSGTRYNEQFF. CDR3 coding DNA: TGTGCCAGCAGTTCCGGGACTAGATACAATGAGCAGTTCTTC.

The chain is built from TRBV5-1 and TRBJ2-6; D is unclear. V was pared by 4 bases and J by 0 bases, with 11 bases between. The CDR3 is made up of 16 amino acids. Germline V gene sequence: CDR1 SGHRS, CDR2 YFSETQ. The CDR3 is CASSVTVISGANVLTF. The CDR3 coding sequence is TGCGCCAGCAGCGTGACTGTAATCTCTGGGGCCAACGTCCTGACTTTC.

J is TRBJ1-1 and V is TRBV19; 8 positions match TRBD1. The CDR3 consists of 13 residues. J lost 3 bases, V lost 6 bases, and 3 bases had no gene match. Germline-derived CDR1 and CDR2 are LNHDA and SQIVND (reference sequence). This chain's CDR3 is CASRDREYTEAFF. CDR3 nucleotide sequence: TGTGCCAGTAGGGACAGGGAGTACACTGAAGCTTTCTTT.

The J gene is TRBJ1-5, the V gene TRBV7-8, with a possible D match to TRBD1 (6 bases). This CDR3 is 15 amino acids long. In germline, CDR1 is SGHVS, CDR2 FQNEAQ. V gave up 4 bases and J gave up 2 bases, with 12 bases separating them. CDR3 nucleotides: TGTGCCAGCAGCTGGACAGTGAGTGGCAATCAGCCCCAGCATTTT. Translated: CASSWTVSGNQPQHF.

This chain uses TRBV5-1 with TRBJ2-3, with TRBD1 as a possible D gene (5 bases). CDR3 length equals 13 residues. Looked up from germline, CDR1 is SGHRS and CDR2 is YFSETQ. Trimming removed 1 base at V and 6 bases at J, with 9 bases between. CDR3 region: CASSLSQGDTQYF. The CDR3 nucleotides are TGCGCCAGCAGCTTGTCCCAGGGCGATACGCAGTATTTT.